This T cell receptor beta chain appears in the sequencing data of a study of T cells in Graves' hyperthyroidism and ophthalmopathy. This clonotype was seen ten or more times. Its antigen is not identified. A patient was excluded if there was uncontrolled infection, other autoimmune disease, pregnancy or lactation. The study, taken as a whole, reports: From stable hyperthyroidism, ophthalmopathy was separated by a 13 V-J model. Median prediction lead before ophthalmopathy onset was around seven months with the model.

CDR3 length equals 13 residues. Germline V gene lookup returns CDR1 SNHLY and CDR2 FYNNEI. Trimming removed 3 bases from V and 0 bases from J, with 5 bases in between. RNA transcripts served as the template for amplifying TCR beta CDR3 regions. A set of HTBI primers served as the primers for a first-round RT-PCR of the TCR CDR3. TCRdb fed the multiplex PCR reads into MiXCR, producing one record per CDR3 protein. Of roughly 740,000 distinct CDR3 sequences in the sample, about 16% are singletons; the top ten hold under 9.5%. V usage is TRBV2 and J usage is TRBJ2-5; D remains ambiguous. The sequence was obtained from a man between 18 and 35 years old with Graves' hyperthyroidism. The sequencing input was blood. In DNA form, the CDR3 reads TGTGCCAGCAGTGATCAGTACCAAGAGACCCAGTACTTC. The encoded protein is CASSDQYQETQYF.